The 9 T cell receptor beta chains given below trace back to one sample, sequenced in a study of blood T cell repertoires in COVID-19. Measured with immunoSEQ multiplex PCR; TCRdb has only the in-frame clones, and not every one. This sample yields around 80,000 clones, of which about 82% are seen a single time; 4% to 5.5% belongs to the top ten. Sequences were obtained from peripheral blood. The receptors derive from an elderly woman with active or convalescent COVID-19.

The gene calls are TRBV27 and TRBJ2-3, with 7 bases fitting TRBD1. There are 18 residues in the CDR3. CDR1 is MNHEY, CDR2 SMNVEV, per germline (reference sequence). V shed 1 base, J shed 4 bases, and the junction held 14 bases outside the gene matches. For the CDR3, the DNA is TGTGCCAGCAGTTTATTTTTTAGGGGGCTGGGTGGGTCAGATACGCAGTATTTT. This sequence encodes CASSLFFRGLGGSDTQYF.

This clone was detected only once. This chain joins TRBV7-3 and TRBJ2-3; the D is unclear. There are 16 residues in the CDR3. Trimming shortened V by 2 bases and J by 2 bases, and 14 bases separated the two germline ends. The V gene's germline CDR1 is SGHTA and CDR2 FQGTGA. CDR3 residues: CASSLFPGTSTDTQYF. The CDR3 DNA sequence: TGTGCCAGCAGCTTATTCCCAGGAACTTCCACAGATACGCAGTATTTT.

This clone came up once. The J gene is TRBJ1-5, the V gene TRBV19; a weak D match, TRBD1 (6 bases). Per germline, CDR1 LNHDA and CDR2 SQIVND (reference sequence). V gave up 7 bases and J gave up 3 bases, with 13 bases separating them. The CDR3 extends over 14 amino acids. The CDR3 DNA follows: TGTGCCAGTAACCTCGGACAGAACAATCAGCCCCAGCATTTT. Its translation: CASNLGQNNQPQHF.

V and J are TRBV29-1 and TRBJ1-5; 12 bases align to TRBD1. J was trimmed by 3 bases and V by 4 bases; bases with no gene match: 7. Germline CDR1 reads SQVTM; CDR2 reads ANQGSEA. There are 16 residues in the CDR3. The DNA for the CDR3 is TGCAGCGTTGTTGTTGGGACAGGGGGCCCCAATCAGCCCCAGCATTTT. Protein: CSVVVGTGGPNQPQHF.

The DNA of the CDR3 is TGTGCCAGCACCCCTCGGGAGGGGGCCGGGGAGCTGTTTTTT. Protein sequence: CASTPREGAGELFF. The rearrangement joins TRBV7-2 to TRBJ2-2, with TRBD2 matching over 8 bases. The V gene end was trimmed by 7 bases and the J gene end by 6 bases; junction bases not matched to a gene: 7. Germline assignment: CDR1 SGHTA and CDR2 FQGNSA. This CDR3 is built from 14 residues.

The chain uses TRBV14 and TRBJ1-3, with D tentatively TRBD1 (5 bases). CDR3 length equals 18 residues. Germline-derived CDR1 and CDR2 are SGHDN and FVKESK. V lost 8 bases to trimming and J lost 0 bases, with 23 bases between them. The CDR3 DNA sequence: TGTGCCAGCCGCGACCTCCCCGACAGCCTCATCTCTGGAAACACCATATATTTT. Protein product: CASRDLPDSLISGNTIYF.

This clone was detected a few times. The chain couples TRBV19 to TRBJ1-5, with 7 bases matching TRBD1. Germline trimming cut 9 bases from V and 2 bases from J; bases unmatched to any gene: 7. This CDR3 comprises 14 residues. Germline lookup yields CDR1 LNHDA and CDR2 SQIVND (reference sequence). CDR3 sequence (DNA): TGTGCCAGCACCACAGGGGTGGGCAATCAGCCCCAGCATTTT. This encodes CASTTGVGNQPQHF.

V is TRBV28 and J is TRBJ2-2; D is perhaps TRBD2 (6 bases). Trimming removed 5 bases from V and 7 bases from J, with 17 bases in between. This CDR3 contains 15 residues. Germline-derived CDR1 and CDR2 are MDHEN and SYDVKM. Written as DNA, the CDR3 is TGTGCCAGCAGTCTACTCGGACTAATCTACGGGGAGCTGTTTTTT. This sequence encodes CASSLLGLIYGELFF.

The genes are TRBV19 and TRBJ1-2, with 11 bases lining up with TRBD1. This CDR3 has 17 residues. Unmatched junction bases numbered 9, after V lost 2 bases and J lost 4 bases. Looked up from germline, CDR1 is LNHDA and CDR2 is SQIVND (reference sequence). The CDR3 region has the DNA TGTGCCAGTAGTATACCTGAAGGGACAGGGGGTCGCTATGGCTACACCTTC. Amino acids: CASSIPEGTGGRYGYTF.